This TCR beta chain was recovered during a study of Ad26.COV2.S vaccination and SARS-CoV-2 variants. Study at large: The authors gave Ad26.COV2.S intramuscularly, either once or twice 56 days apart.

The repertoire was sequenced with immunoSEQ multiplex PCR; TCRdb's copy has only in-frame clones and lacks some. The data show about 500,000 clones, 89% seen once. The CDR3 has 15 amino acids. V lost 1 base to trimming and J lost 2 bases, with 10 bases between them. Germline V gene lookup returns CDR1 SGDLS and CDR2 YYNGEE. As for treatment: some 20 received Ad26.COV2.S at low or high dose, single or two shots; roughly five received placebo; per-sample allocation not given. Sampling took place 63 days after the first vaccine or placebo injection. The chain employs TRBV9 and TRBJ1-3; D is perhaps TRBD1 (5 bases). Material: peripheral blood, obtained in a trial of Ad26.COV2.S vaccine versus placebo. The source of this sequence is a person between 18 and 65 years old who received the Ad26.COV2.S COVID-19 vaccine or a placebo. CDR3 sequence: CASSVNGAAGNTIYF. DNA for the CDR3: TGTGCCAGCAGCGTAAACGGGGCAGCTGGAAACACCATATATTTT.